This T cell receptor (beta chain) was obtained from a study of lymphopenia after photon versus proton radiotherapy. Study findings and constraints: Photon-treated patients lost naive T cells and TCR diversity; proton-treated stayed stable. Oligoclonal CD8+ Temra expansion after nadir drove photon patients' diversity drop.

Generated by immunoSEQ multiplex PCR, the TCRdb table keeps only in-frame clones and is missing some. The sample lists tens of thousands of clones; 75% to 90% were seen once. About this clone itself: The antigen is not known.

Source: peripheral blood, taken from a patient treated with proton-based radiotherapy. The TCR originated in a woman in her 70s with pancreatic cancer.

CDR3 region: CASSNIISTDTQYF. CDR3 nucleotides: TGTGCCAGTTCCAACATAATTAGCACAGATACGCAGTATTTT. The V gene is TRBV6-1, the J gene TRBJ2-3, with no clear D. Trimming took 9 bases from V and 0 from J, leaving 13 bases between them. The CDR3 has 14 amino acids. Germline V lookup: CDR1 MNHNS, CDR2 SASEGT.